This is a list of T cell receptor beta chains from one sample in a study of OX40 agonist ivuxolimab in advanced cancers. The protocol was immunoSEQ multiplex PCR, while the TCRdb copy is restricted to in-frame clones and leaves out a portion. The sample holds some 43,000 clones, 70% to 90% seen once. Sample: CD4+ or CD8+ T cells sorted from blood, taken in a trial of the OX40 agonist ivuxolimab. The origin of the receptors is an adult with an advanced solid tumor such as melanoma, head and neck, liver or kidney cancer. Each CDR3 is given with its conserved first and last residue. The order of the fields is D gene, V gene, J gene, clone size, CDR3 protein, CDR3 DNA. A D gene is named only where the DNA matches it firmly. The size entry is marked missing in some rows and otherwise reads once, few, many or a size class.

D: -; V: TRBV10-3; J: TRBJ2-5; size: -; CDR3: CAISEPTGQETQYF; DNA: TGTGCCATCAGTGAGCCAACAGGGCAAGAGACCCAGTACTTC
D: TRBD1; V: TRBV6-1; J: TRBJ1-5; size: once; CDR3: CASSQTGGSNQPQHF; DNA: TGTGCCAGCAGCCAGACAGGGGGAAGCAATCAGCCCCAGCATTTT
D: TRBD1; V: TRBV27; J: TRBJ1-2; size: once; CDR3: CASSSQGAPTSYGYTF; DNA: TGTGCCAGCAGTAGCCAGGGGGCCCCCACTTCCTATGGCTACACCTTC
D: TRBD1; V: TRBV6-1; J: TRBJ2-1; size: -; CDR3: CASSPGTGGHNEQFF; DNA: TGTGCCAGCAGTCCCGGGACAGGGGGCCACAATGAGCAGTTCTTC
D: -; V: TRBV6-5; J: TRBJ2-5; size: -; CDR3: CASTDQETQYF; DNA: TGTGCCAGCACGGACCAAGAGACCCAGTACTTC
D: TRBD1; V: TRBV11-2; J: TRBJ2-2; size: once; CDR3: CASSPIGGTGTTGELFF; DNA: TGTGCCAGCAGCCCGATAGGAGGGACAGGGACGACCGGGGAGCTGTTTTTT
D: TRBD2; V: TRBV6-4; J: TRBJ2-1; size: few; CDR3: CASSGTSGSNEQFF; DNA: TGTGCCAGCAGTGGGACTAGCGGGAGCAATGAGCAGTTCTTC
D: TRBD1; V: TRBV18; J: TRBJ2-7; size: -; CDR3: CASSPAGTGGEQYF; DNA: TGTGCCAGCTCACCAGCCGGGACAGGGGGTGAGCAGTACTTC
D: TRBD1; V: TRBV4-1; J: TRBJ1-2; size: -; CDR3: CASSRQGVYGYTF; DNA: TGTGCCAGCAGCCGACAGGGGGTCTATGGCTACACCTTC
D: -; V: TRBV7-3; J: TRBJ2-7; size: -; CDR3: CASSLGNGPIEQYF; DNA: TGTGCCAGCAGCTTAGGGAACGGTCCGATCGAGCAGTACTTC
D: -; V: TRBV5-4; J: TRBJ1-2; size: once; CDR3: CASRGFRGDYGYTF; DNA: TGTGCCAGCAGGGGGTTCCGCGGGGACTATGGCTACACCTTC
D: -; V: TRBV11-2; J: TRBJ2-7; size: -; CDR3: CASSLARGRRNEQYF; DNA: TGTGCCAGCAGCTTAGCCCGCGGGCGCAGGAACGAGCAGTACTTC
D: -; V: TRBV5-8; J: TRBJ1-2; size: -; CDR3: CASSLRVSVNYGYTF; DNA: TGTGCCAGCAGCTTGAGAGTCAGTGTTAACTATGGCTACACCTTC
D: -; V: TRBV5-6; J: TRBJ1-4; size: -; CDR3: CASSPGPQKRKLFF; DNA: TGTGCCAGCAGCCCGGGACCCCAAAAGCGGAAACTGTTTTTT
D: TRBD2; V: TRBV5-1; J: TRBJ2-7; size: -; CDR3: CASSLLAGNYEQYF; DNA: TGCGCCAGCAGCTTACTAGCGGGGAACTACGAGCAGTACTTC
D: TRBD2; V: TRBV9; J: TRBJ2-7; size: -; CDR3: CASSVEEAGVYEQYF; DNA: TGTGCCAGCAGCGTAGAAGAAGCGGGGGTCTACGAGCAGTACTTC
D: TRBD2; V: TRBV7-3; J: TRBJ2-7; size: -; CDR3: CASSSVAGAGSYEQYF; DNA: TGTGCCAGCAGCTCTGTAGCGGGAGCGGGGTCCTACGAGCAGTACTTC
D: TRBD1; V: TRBV2; J: TRBJ2-2; size: -; CDR3: CASNRGLTGELFF; DNA: TGTGCCTCAAACAGGGGGTTGACCGGGGAGCTGTTTTTT